The T cell receptor (beta chain) described here comes from a study of T cells expressing NK-cell markers. The CDR3 consists of 14 residues. CDR1 SGHRS and CDR2 YFSETQ come from the germline V gene. TCRdb re-called the 5' RACE reads and shows each CDR3 protein once, DNA omitted. Its listing shows about 260,000 distinct CDR3 sequences. Sequencing was carried out using blood T cells: a sorted CD56 or NKG2C T cell subset, CD4+ or CD8+ T cells, or bulk PBMC T cells (not recorded which). The source of this sequence is a woman between 18 and 70 years old in good health. This chain joins TRBV5-1 and TRBJ2-1. The CDR3 sequence: CASSLEDLRNEQFF.